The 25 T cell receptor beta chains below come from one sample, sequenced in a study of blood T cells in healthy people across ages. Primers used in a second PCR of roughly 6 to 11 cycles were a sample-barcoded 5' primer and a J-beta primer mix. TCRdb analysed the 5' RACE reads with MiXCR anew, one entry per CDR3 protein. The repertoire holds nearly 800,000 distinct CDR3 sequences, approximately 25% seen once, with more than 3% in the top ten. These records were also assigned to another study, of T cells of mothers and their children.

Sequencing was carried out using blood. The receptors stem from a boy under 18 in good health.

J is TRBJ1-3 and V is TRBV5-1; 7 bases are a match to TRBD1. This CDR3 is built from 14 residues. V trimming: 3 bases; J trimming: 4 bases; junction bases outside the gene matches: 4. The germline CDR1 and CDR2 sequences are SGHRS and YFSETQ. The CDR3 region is CASSWGTAGNTIYF. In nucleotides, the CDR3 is TGCGCCAGCAGCTGGGGGACAGCAGGAAACACCATATATTTT. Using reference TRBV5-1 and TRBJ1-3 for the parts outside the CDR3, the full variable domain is KAGVTQTPRYLIKTRGQQVTLSCSPISGHRSVSWYQQTPGQGLQFLFEYFSETQRNKGNFPGRFSGRQFSNSRSEMNVSTLELGDSALYLCASSWGTAGNTIYFGEGSWLTVV.

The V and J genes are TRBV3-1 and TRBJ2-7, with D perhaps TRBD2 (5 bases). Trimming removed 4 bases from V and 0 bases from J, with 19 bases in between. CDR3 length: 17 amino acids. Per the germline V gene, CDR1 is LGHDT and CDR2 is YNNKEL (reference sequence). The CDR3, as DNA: TGTGCCAGCAGCCGAGTACAGCGGAGGCGGCCCTCCTACGAGCAGTACTTC. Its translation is CASSRVQRRRPSYEQYF.

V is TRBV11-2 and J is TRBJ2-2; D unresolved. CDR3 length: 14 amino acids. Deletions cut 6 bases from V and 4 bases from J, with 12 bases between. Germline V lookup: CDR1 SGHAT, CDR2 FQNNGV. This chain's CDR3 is CASSPRTRTGELFF. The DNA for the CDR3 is TGTGCCAGCAGTCCACGGACCCGCACCGGGGAGCTGTTTTTT.

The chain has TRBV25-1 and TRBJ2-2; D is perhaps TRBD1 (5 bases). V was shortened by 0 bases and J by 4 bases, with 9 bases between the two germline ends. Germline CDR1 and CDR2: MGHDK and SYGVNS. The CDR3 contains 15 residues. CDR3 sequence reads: CASSEYAGITGELFF. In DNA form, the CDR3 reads TGTGCCAGCAGTGAATATGCAGGGATCACCGGGGAGCTGTTTTTT. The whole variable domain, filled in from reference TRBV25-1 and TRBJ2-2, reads EADIYQTPRYLVIGTGKKITLECSQTMGHDKMYWYQQDPGMELHLIHYSYGVNSTEKGDLSSESTVSRIRTEHFPLTLESARPSHTSQYLCASSEYAGITGELFFGEGSRLTVL.

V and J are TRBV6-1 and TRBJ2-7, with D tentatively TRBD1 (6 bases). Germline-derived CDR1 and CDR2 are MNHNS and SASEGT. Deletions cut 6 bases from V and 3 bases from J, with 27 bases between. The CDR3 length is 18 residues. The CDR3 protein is CASRERALQGPPGYEQYF. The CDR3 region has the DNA TGTGCCAGCAGAGAGAGGGCCCTACAGGGCCCTCCTGGCTACGAGCAGTACTTC.

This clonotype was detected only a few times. CDR3: CASSSRRGPFYGYTF. The CDR3 nucleotides are TGTGCCAGCAGCAGTCGACGGGGTCCTTTTTATGGCTACACCTTC. The V and J genes are TRBV7-9 and TRBJ1-2, with unresolved D. Germline loops: CDR1 SEHNR, CDR2 FQNEAQ (reference sequence). This CDR3 is built from 15 residues. Trimming removed 5 bases from V and 5 bases from J, with 18 bases in between.

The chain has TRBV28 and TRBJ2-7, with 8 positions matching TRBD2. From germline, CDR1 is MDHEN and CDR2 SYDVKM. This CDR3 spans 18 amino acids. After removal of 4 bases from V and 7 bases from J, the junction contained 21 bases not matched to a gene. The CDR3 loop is CASSSWVGGSGREEEQYF. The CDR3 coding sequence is TGTGCCAGCAGTTCCTGGGTCGGGGGGAGCGGGAGAGAGGAAGAGCAGTACTTC.

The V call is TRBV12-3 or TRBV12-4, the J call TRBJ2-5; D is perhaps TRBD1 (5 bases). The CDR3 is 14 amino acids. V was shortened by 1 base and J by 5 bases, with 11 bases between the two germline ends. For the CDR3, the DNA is TGTGCCAGCAGTTTAGGCACAGGTATGGAGACCCAGTACTTC. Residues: CASSLGTGMETQYF.

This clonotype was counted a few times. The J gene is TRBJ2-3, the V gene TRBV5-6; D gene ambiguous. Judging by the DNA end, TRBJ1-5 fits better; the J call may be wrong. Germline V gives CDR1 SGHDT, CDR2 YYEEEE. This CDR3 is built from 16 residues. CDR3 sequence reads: CASSLALPLGGDTQHF. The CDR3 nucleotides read TGTGCCAGCAGCTTGGCCCTCCCTTTGGGCGGAGATACGCAGCATTTT.

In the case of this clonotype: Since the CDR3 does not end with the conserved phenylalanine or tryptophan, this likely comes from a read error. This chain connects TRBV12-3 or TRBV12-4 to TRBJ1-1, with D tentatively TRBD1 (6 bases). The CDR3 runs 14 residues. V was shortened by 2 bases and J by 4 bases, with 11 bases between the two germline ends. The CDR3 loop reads CASSLKGRGTEAFL. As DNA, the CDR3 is TGTGCCAGCAGTTTAAAGGGCAGGGGCACTGAAGCTTTCCTT.

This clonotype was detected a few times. The CDR3 loop is CASSTSGGPSYEQYF. The CDR3 nucleotides read TGTGCCAGTAGTACGTCGGGGGGCCCCTCCTACGAGCAGTACTTC. The chain links TRBV19 to TRBJ2-3; a possible D gene is TRBD2 (7 bases). TRBJ2-7 matches the DNA end more closely, so the J call is doubtful. Germline CDR1 is LNHDA and CDR2 is SQIVND (reference sequence). The CDR3 has 15 residues.

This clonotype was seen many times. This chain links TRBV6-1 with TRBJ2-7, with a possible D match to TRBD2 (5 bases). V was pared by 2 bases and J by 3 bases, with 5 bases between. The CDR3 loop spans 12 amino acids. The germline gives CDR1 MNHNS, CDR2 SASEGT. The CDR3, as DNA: TGTGCCAGCAGTGAACGGGGCTACGAGCAGTACTTC. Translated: CASSERGYEQYF.

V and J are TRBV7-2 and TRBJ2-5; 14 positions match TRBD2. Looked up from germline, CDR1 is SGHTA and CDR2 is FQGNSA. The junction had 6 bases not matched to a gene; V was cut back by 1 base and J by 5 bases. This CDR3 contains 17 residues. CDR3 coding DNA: TGTGCCAGCAGCTTAGGACTAGCGGGAGGGCGTCGGGAGACCCAGTACTTC. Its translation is CASSLGLAGGRRETQYF. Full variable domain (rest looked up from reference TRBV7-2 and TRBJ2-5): GAGVSQSPSNKVTEKGKDVELRCDPISGHTALYWYRQSLGQGLEFLIYFQGNSAPDKSGLPSDRFSAERTGGSVSTLTIQRTQQEDSAVYLCASSLGLAGGRRETQYFGPGTRLLVL.

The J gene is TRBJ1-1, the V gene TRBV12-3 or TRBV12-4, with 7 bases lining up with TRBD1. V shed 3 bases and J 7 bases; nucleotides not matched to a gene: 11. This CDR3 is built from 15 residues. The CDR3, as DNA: TGTGCCAGCAGTTTGGATACAGGGGCTTTGGGTGAAGCTTTCTTT. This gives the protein CASSLDTGALGEAFF.

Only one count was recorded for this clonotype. For the CDR3, the DNA is TGTGCCAGCAGCCACAGGGGTGGCACAGATACGCAGTATTTT. This translates into CASSHRGGTDTQYF. The chain recombines TRBV9 with TRBJ2-3; 7 bases align to TRBD1. The CDR3 loop spans 14 amino acids. V was pared by 4 bases and J by 1 base, with 3 bases of the junction left unmatched. Germline V gene lookup returns CDR1 SGDLS and CDR2 YYNGEE.

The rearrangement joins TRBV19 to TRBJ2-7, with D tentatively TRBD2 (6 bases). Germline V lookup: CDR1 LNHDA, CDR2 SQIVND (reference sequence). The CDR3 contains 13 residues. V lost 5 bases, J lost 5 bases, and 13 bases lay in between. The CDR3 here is CASSSNGGNEQYF. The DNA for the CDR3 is TGTGCCAGTAGTTCCAATGGGGGGAACGAGCAGTACTTC.

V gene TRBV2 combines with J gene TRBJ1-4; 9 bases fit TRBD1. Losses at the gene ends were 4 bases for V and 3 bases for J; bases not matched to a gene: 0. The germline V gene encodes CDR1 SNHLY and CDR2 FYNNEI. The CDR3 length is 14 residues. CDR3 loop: CASSGQGANEKLFF. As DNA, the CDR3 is TGTGCCAGCAGTGGACAGGGGGCTAATGAAAAACTGTTTTTT.

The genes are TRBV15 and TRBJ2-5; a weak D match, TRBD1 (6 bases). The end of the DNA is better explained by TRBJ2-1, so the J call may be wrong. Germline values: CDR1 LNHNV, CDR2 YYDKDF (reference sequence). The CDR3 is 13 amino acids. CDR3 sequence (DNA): TGTGCCACCAGCCTGGCACAGGGCCATGAGCAGTTCTTC. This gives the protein CATSLAQGHEQFF.

The CDR3 DNA sequence: TGTGCCAGCAGCTCCCGGGACAGAAATTCACCCCTCCACTTT. As protein: CASSSRDRNSPLHF. The gene calls are TRBV13 and TRBJ1-6; 7 positions agree with TRBD1. Per the germline V gene, CDR1 is PRHDT and CDR2 is FYEKMQ (reference sequence). CDR3 length: 14 residues. V lost 4 bases to trimming and J lost 7 bases; unmatched junction nucleotides: 4.

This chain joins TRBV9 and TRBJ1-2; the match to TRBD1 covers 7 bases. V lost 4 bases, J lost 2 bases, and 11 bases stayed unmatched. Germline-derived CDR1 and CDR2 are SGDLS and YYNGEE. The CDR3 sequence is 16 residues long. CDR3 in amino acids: CASSQGGGTVNYGYTF. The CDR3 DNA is TGTGCCAGCAGCCAGGGGGGTGGCACCGTAAACTATGGCTACACCTTC.

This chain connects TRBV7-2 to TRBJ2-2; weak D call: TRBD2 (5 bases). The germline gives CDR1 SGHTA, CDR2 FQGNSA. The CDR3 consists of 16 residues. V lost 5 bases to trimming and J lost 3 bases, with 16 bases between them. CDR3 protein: CASSPGGGQYTGELFF. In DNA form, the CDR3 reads TGTGCCAGCAGCCCCGGAGGCGGGCAATACACCGGGGAGCTGTTTTTT. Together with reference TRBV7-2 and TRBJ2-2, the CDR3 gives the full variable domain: GAGVSQSPSNKVTEKGKDVELRCDPISGHTALYWYRQSLGQGLEFLIYFQGNSAPDKSGLPSDRFSAERTGGSVSTLTIQRTQQEDSAVYLCASSPGGGQYTGELFFGEGSRLTVL.

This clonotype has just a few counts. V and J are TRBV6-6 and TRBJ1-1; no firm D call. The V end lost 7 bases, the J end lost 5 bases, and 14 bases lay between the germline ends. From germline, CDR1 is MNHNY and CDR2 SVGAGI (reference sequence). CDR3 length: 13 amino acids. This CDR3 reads CASNGLLETEAFF. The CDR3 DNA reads TGTGCCAGCAACGGCTTGCTGGAGACTGAAGCTTTCTTT.

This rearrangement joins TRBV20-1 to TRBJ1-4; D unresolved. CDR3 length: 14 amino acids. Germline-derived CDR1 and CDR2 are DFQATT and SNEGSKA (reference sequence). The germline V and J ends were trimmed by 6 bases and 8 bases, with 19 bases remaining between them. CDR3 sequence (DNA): TGCAGTGCCATGACCGCCCCGGGTGGGGAAAAACTGTTTTTT. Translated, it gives CSAMTAPGGEKLFF.

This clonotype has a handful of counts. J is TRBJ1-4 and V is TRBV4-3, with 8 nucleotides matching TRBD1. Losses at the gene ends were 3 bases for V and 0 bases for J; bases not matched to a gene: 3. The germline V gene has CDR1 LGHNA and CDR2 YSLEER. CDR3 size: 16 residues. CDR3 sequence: CASSQDRAATNEKLFF. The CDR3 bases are TGCGCCAGCAGCCAGGACAGGGCTGCAACTAATGAAAAACTGTTTTTT.

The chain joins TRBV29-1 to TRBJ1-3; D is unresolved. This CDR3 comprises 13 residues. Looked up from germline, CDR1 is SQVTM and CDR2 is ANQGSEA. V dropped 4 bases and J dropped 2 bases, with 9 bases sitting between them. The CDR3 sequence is CSVGGSAGNTIYF. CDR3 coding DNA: TGCAGCGTTGGGGGTTCAGCTGGAAACACCATATATTTT. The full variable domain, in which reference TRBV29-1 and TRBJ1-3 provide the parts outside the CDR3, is SAVISQKPSRDICQRGTSLTIQCQVDSQVTMMFWYRQQPGQSLTLIATANQGSEATYESGFVIDKFPISRPNLTFSTLTVSNMSPEDSSIYLCSVGGSAGNTIYFGEGSWLTVV.